These 31 T cell receptor beta chains came from one sample sequenced in a study of blood T cell repertoires in COVID-19. Measured with immunoSEQ multiplex PCR; TCRdb has only the in-frame clones, and not every one. The sample includes around 130,000 clones, about 88% of them seen just once. The source material was peripheral blood. These receptor sequences come from a human donor with COVID-19, enrolled during active disease. The donor label of this sample is uncertain.

The CDR3 is CASSLGLGTDTQYF. The CDR3 DNA sequence: TGTGCCAGCAGCTTAGGACTAGGCACAGATACGCAGTATTTT. The J gene is TRBJ2-3, the V gene TRBV7-9; D is perhaps TRBD2 (6 bases). The CDR3 spans 14 residues. In germline, CDR1 is SEHNR, CDR2 FQNEAQ (reference sequence). Trimming pared 1 base from V and 1 base from J, leaving 6 bases between.

On this clone: The same CDR3 arises from other DNA sequences in this sample as well. The genes are TRBV5-1 and TRBJ1-1, with D tentatively TRBD1 (6 bases). The CDR3 is 13 residues long. The V and J ends lost 0 bases and 5 bases respectively, with 8 bases between them. CDR1 and CDR2 (germline): SGHRS, YFSETQ. CDR3 DNA sequence: TGCGCCAGCAGCTTGGCAGGGGAGACTGAAGCTTTCTTT. This codes for CASSLAGETEAFF.

The V call is TRBV7-9, the J call TRBJ1-1; the D gene is possibly TRBD1 (5 bases). The CDR3 is 14 residues long. Per germline, CDR1 SEHNR and CDR2 FQNEAQ (reference sequence). Trimming left V 7 bases short and J 4 bases short, with 16 bases between. The CDR3 is CASTLGGVGTEAFF. The CDR3 DNA reads TGTGCCAGCACCCTCGGGGGAGTCGGCACTGAAGCTTTCTTT.

The chain employs TRBV5-1 and TRBJ1-4; a possible D gene is TRBD1 (5 bases). Germline V gene lookup returns CDR1 SGHRS and CDR2 YFSETQ. Trimming pared 3 bases from V and 3 bases from J, leaving 12 bases between. This CDR3 is 15 amino acids long. The CDR3, as DNA: TGCGCCAGCAGCTCCCAGGGTGAAGCTAATGAAAAACTGTTTTTT. Its translation is CASSSQGEANEKLFF.

This clone has a handful of counts. This chain connects TRBV12-5 to TRBJ1-2; D unclear. CDR3 length equals 15 residues. With 0 bases removed from V and 7 bases from J, the gap between germline ends came to 15 bases. The V gene's germline CDR1 is LGHNT and CDR2 FRNRAP. This chain's CDR3 is CASGLVPPPPGGYTF. The CDR3 nucleotides are TGTGCTAGTGGTTTGGTACCCCCCCCACCGGGTGGCTACACCTTC.

The chain joins TRBV27 to TRBJ2-2; 8 bases map to TRBD1. Trimming took 9 bases from V and 0 from J; bases not matched to a gene: 3. The CDR3 contains 14 residues. In germline, CDR1 is MNHEY, CDR2 SMNVEV (reference sequence). The CDR3 sequence is CASHRGANTGELFF. CDR3 nucleotides: TGTGCCAGTCACAGGGGGGCGAACACCGGGGAGCTGTTTTTT.

The genes are TRBV7-9 and TRBJ1-2, with D possibly matching TRBD1 (6 bases). V dropped 6 bases and J dropped 1 base, with 15 bases sitting between them. CDR1 is SEHNR, CDR2 FQNEAQ, per germline (reference sequence). The CDR3 runs 15 residues. CDR3 sequence reads: CASSQGRPDNYGYTF. The CDR3 DNA follows: TGTGCCAGCAGTCAGGGGCGCCCTGATAACTATGGCTACACCTTC.

The chain couples TRBV19 to TRBJ1-4; possibly TRBD1 for D (5 bases). The CDR3 sequence is 17 residues long. In germline, CDR1 is LNHDA, CDR2 SQIVND (reference sequence). The V end lost 5 bases, the J end lost 8 bases, and 24 bases lay between the germline ends. This chain's CDR3 is CASSPRSQGFGGEKLFF. Written as DNA, the CDR3 is TGTGCCAGTAGTCCGAGGAGCCAGGGCTTCGGCGGCGAAAAACTGTTTTTT.

The genes are TRBV6-2 or TRBV6-3 and TRBJ1-1, with a tentative D call TRBD1 (6 bases). Germline CDR1 is MNHEY and CDR2 is SVGEGT. With 5 bases removed from V and 5 bases from J, the gap between germline ends came to 9 bases. This CDR3 is built from 12 residues. The CDR3 region has the DNA TGTGCCAGCAGTGGGGGGGCGACTGAAGCTTTCTTT. This encodes CASSGGATEAFF.

For this clone: Additional DNA sequences in this sample encode the identical CDR3. This chain connects TRBV11-3 to TRBJ2-7; D not certain. Germline V gene data show CDR1 as SGHNT and CDR2 as YENEEA. CDR3 length equals 13 residues. The V end was cut by 1 base, the J end by 5 bases, with 9 bases between. CDR3 DNA sequence: TGTGCCAGCAGCTTAGGTCCCCGGGACGAGCAGTACTTC. Translated, it gives CASSLGPRDEQYF.

The chain is built from TRBV5-4 and TRBJ1-2; 8 nucleotides line up with TRBD1. CDR1 is SGHNT and CDR2 is YYREEE in the germline V gene (reference sequence). This CDR3 contains 16 residues. V was pared by 4 bases and J by 2 bases, with 10 bases of the junction left unmatched. Here the CDR3 DNA reads TGTGCCAGCAGCCGGGGACAGGTTCAGTTCAACTATGGCTACACCTTC. Amino acids: CASSRGQVQFNYGYTF.

The chain combines TRBV4-1 with TRBJ2-3, with 7 bases fitting TRBD1. V lost 5 bases to trimming and J lost 6 bases; unmatched junction nucleotides: 5. The CDR3 spans 13 residues. Per the germline V gene, CDR1 is MGHRA and CDR2 is YSYEKL. The CDR3 nucleotides read TGCGCCAGCAGCGAGGGGGCAACCGATACGCAGTATTTT. Its protein product is CASSEGATDTQYF.

This clone was seen more than once but under ten times. The chain recombines TRBV5-6 with TRBJ2-7; D perhaps matches TRBD1 (6 bases). The germline CDR1 and CDR2 sequences are SGHDT and YYEEEE. The CDR3 consists of 14 residues. V was trimmed by 5 bases and J by 2 bases, leaving 14 bases between them. The CDR3 region has the DNA TGTGCCAGCAGACCTACAGGGATCCCCTACGAGCAGTACTTC. This sequence encodes CASRPTGIPYEQYF.

This sequence joins TRBV27 and TRBJ1-6; the D is unclear. Trimming stripped 6 bases from V and 2 bases from J, with 11 bases between. CDR1 is MNHEY, CDR2 SMNVEV, per germline (reference sequence). The CDR3 totals 15 residues. The CDR3 DNA is TGTGCCAGCAGCCGAGGACTGACCTATAATTCACCCCTCCACTTT. It translates to CASSRGLTYNSPLHF.

The chain couples TRBV9 to TRBJ1-2; D perhaps matches TRBD1 (6 bases). Trimming shortened V by 4 bases and J by 5 bases, and 15 bases separated the two germline ends. Germline V lookup: CDR1 SGDLS, CDR2 YYNGEE. CDR3 length equals 14 residues. This CDR3 is CASSPRGDTYGYTF. The CDR3 nucleotides are TGTGCCAGCAGCCCGAGAGGGGACACTTATGGCTACACCTTC.

The chain joins TRBV7-2 to TRBJ2-7; the D gene is possibly TRBD1 (5 bases). CDR1 is SGHTA and CDR2 is FQGNSA in the germline V gene. V was pared by 2 bases and J by 4 bases, with 18 bases between. This CDR3 region has 16 residues. The CDR3 loop is CASSLHGTGFLYEQYF. In DNA, the CDR3 is TGTGCCAGCAGCTTACACGGAACAGGATTTTTGTACGAGCAGTACTTC.

The rearrangement links TRBV5-1 to TRBJ1-5; the D gene is possibly TRBD1 (5 bases). The CDR3 contains 13 residues. The germline V gene encodes CDR1 SGHRS and CDR2 YFSETQ. The ends were cut back, 4 bases at V and 7 bases at J, with 12 bases in the middle. The CDR3 bases are TGCGCCAGCAGCCTGTCCCCAGGGCAGCCCCAGCATTTT. As protein: CASSLSPGQPQHF.

The chain has TRBV19 and TRBJ1-4; 8 bases agree with TRBD1. CDR3 length: 14 amino acids. The trim removed 8 bases at V and 0 bases at J, leaving 2 bases unmatched. From germline, CDR1 is LNHDA and CDR2 SQIVND (reference sequence). The CDR3 nucleotides are TGTGCCAGTGGGACAGGCCCAACTAATGAAAAACTGTTTTTT. Translated: CASGTGPTNEKLFF.

The chain employs TRBV6-1 and TRBJ1-2; TRBD1 matches at 10 bases. Germline V gene data show CDR1 as MNHNS and CDR2 as SASEGT. The CDR3 consists of 12 residues. J lost 5 bases, V lost 8 bases, and 2 bases had no gene match. In nucleotides, the CDR3 is TGTGCCAGCTGGGGACAGGGGTATGGCTACACCTTC. The encoded protein is CASWGQGYGYTF.

This clone was seen a single time. The chain couples TRBV27 to TRBJ1-3, with 7 positions matching TRBD1. CDR3 size: 16 residues. The V segment lost 5 bases and the J segment 0 bases; nucleotides outside the gene matches: 7. From germline, CDR1 is MNHEY and CDR2 SMNVEV (reference sequence). The CDR3 nucleotides are TGTGCCAGCAGTGCGACAGGGATGCTCTCTGGAAACACCATATATTTT. It encodes CASSATGMLSGNTIYF.

The chain carries TRBV9 and TRBJ2-1, with 9 positions matching TRBD1. After removal of 3 bases from V and 3 bases from J, the junction contained 4 bases not matched to a gene. The CDR3 contains 15 residues. Germline-derived CDR1 and CDR2 are SGDLS and YYNGEE. The CDR3 DNA reads as TGTGCCAGCAGCGGAACAGGGGGCGTCTACAATGAGCAGTTCTTC. It codes for CASSGTGGVYNEQFF.

This clone was counted a single time. The CDR3 DNA follows: TGTGCCAGCAGCCGAAGTCCACCGGGACTAGCGGGTGAGCAGTTCTTC. Encoded protein: CASSRSPPGLAGEQFF. This chain links TRBV3-1 (or the pseudogene TRBV3-2) with TRBJ2-1; TRBD2 agrees at 12 bases. This CDR3 is built from 16 residues. The trim removed 4 bases at V and 9 bases at J, leaving 10 bases unmatched. Per germline, CDR1 LGHDT and CDR2 YNNKEL (reference sequence).

This rearrangement joins TRBV7-6 to TRBJ1-3; tentative D call: TRBD1 (6 bases). This CDR3 comprises 16 residues. V dropped 2 bases and J dropped 4 bases, with 15 bases sitting between them. Germline CDR1 is SGHVS and CDR2 is FNYEAQ. In DNA, the CDR3 is TGTGCCAGCAGCTTACTTCAGGGGCCAGGCGGAAACACCATATATTTT. Translated, it gives CASSLLQGPGGNTIYF.

This chain joins TRBV25-1 and TRBJ1-6; D is undetermined. Germline V gene lookup returns CDR1 MGHDK and CDR2 SYGVNS. V was pared by 5 bases and J by 5 bases, with 13 bases between. The length of the CDR3 is 15 residues. CDR3 in DNA: TGTGCCAGCAGTCCTTCGACCGGAGATAATTCACCCCTCCACTTT. Translation: CASSPSTGDNSPLHF.

The chain uses TRBV11-2 and TRBJ1-3; D is ambiguous. Germline V gene lookup returns CDR1 SGHAT and CDR2 FQNNGV. This CDR3 spans 16 amino acids. V was cut by 5 bases and J by 3 bases, with 17 bases left in between. CDR3 sequence: CASSPRLGVYGNTIYF. CDR3 bases: TGTGCCAGCAGCCCCCGCCTTGGAGTTTATGGAAACACCATATATTTT.

The V call is TRBV5-1, the J call TRBJ2-5; 8 positions match TRBD1. Per germline, CDR1 SGHRS and CDR2 YFSETQ. The V segment lost 5 bases and the J segment 5 bases; nucleotides outside the gene matches: 2. There are 12 residues in the CDR3. CDR3 sequence: CASSQGAETQYF. The CDR3 DNA follows: TGCGCCAGCAGTCAGGGGGCGGAGACCCAGTACTTC. The variable domain in full, with the rest retrieved from reference TRBV5-1 and TRBJ2-5, is KAGVTQTPRYLIKTRGQQVTLSCSPISGHRSVSWYQQTPGQGLQFLFEYFSETQRNKGNFPGRFSGRQFSNSRSEMNVSTLELGDSALYLCASSQGAETQYFGPGTRLLVL.

This clone appeared a few times. This chain's CDR3 is CASSLGAGGNSPLHF. CDR3 bases: TGTGCCAGCAGCTTGGGGGCAGGGGGTAATTCACCCCTCCACTTT. This chain connects TRBV5-5 to TRBJ1-6; TRBD1 aligns across 7 bases. The CDR3 is 15 residues long. V was pared by 0 bases and J by 6 bases, with 3 bases of the junction left unmatched. Germline V gives CDR1 SGHKS, CDR2 YYEKEE (reference sequence).

This chain joins TRBV6-5 and TRBJ1-5; the D gene is possibly TRBD1 (5 bases). The V and J ends lost 0 bases and 5 bases respectively, with 11 bases between them. Germline V gene lookup returns CDR1 MNHEY and CDR2 SVGAGI. The CDR3 is 15 amino acids. The CDR3 coding sequence is TGTGCCAGCAGTTACTCTCCGGGGGGTGATCAGCCCCAGCATTTT. Protein product: CASSYSPGGDQPQHF.

The J gene is TRBJ2-7, the V gene TRBV18; tentative D call: TRBD1 (5 bases). Germline V CDR1 and CDR2: KGHSH, LQKENI. The V end was cut by 0 bases, the J end by 3 bases, with 6 bases between. This CDR3 region has 13 residues. Written as DNA, the CDR3 is TGTGCCAGCTCACCACCGCAGGGCTACGAGCAGTACTTC. Translating gives CASSPPQGYEQYF.

The rearrangement uses TRBV12-3 or TRBV12-4 and TRBJ1-4; D possibly corresponds to TRBD1 (5 bases). V gave up 6 bases and J gave up 10 bases, with 15 bases separating them. The CDR3 has 13 residues. The CDR3 DNA follows: TGTGCCAGCAGGCTCTCGGGGGAGGCAAAACTGTTTTTT. It encodes CASRLSGEAKLFF.

Only one count was recorded for this clone. The CDR3 nucleotides are TGCAGCGTTGAAGATCGGAGGGATGAGCAGTTCTTC. Translated: CSVEDRRDEQFF. The gene calls are TRBV29-1 and TRBJ2-1; TRBD2 might be the D (6 bases). The CDR3 runs 12 residues. Germline V gene lookup returns CDR1 SQVTM and CDR2 ANQGSEA. Trimming pared 0 bases from V and 8 bases from J, leaving 8 bases between.